What follows are 7 T cell receptor beta chains derived from one specimen sequenced in a study of T cells after yellow fever vaccination. TCRdb re-called the 5' RACE reads with MiXCR, one entry per CDR3 protein. The sample has about 240,000 distinct CDR3 sequences, about 7% seen once. Sequences were derived from CD4+ T cells sorted from PBMCs, sampled 15 days after the yellow fever booster vaccination. The source of these receptors is a man aged 25-40 years who received the YFV17D yellow fever vaccine.

This clonotype was recorded at least ten times. The J gene is TRBJ2-3, the V gene TRBV29-1; TRBD2 aligns across 8 bases. The CDR3 contains 13 residues. The V segment lost 6 bases and the J segment 6 bases; nucleotides outside the gene matches: 8. Germline loops: CDR1 SQVTM, CDR2 ANQGSEA. This CDR3 is CSVPQRGRDTQYF. The CDR3 nucleotides are TGCAGCGTCCCACAGCGGGGGAGGGATACGCAGTATTTT.

This clonotype was seen more than once but under ten times. This chain connects TRBV7-2 to TRBJ1-1; D unresolved. CDR1 is SGHTA, CDR2 FQGNSA, per germline. V shed 9 bases and J shed 2 bases, with 13 bases lying between them. The CDR3 extends over 13 amino acids. The CDR3 region has the DNA TGTGCCAGTCTAGTACCGGGAAACACTGAAGCTTTCTTT. As protein: CASLVPGNTEAFF.

This clonotype was recorded a few times. The V and J genes are TRBV1 and TRBJ1-5. TRBV1 is a documented pseudogene. CDR3 length equals 16 residues. The chain's CDR3 is CTSSPPLAGRGQPQHF. CDR3 DNA: TGCACCAGCAGCCCCCCGCTTGCAGGGCGAGGACAGCCCCAGCATTTT.

There are many counts of this clonotype. The chain has TRBV29-1 and TRBJ2-1; 11 nucleotides agree with TRBD2. The CDR3 runs 11 residues. Germline lookup yields CDR1 SQVTM and CDR2 ANQGSEA. Trimming removed 6 bases from V and 16 bases from J; junction bases left unmatched: 8. The CDR3 here is CSVEGLAVDFF. In DNA form, the CDR3 reads TGCAGCGTCGAGGGACTAGCGGTGGATTTCTTC.

This clonotype was detected a few times. V usage is TRBV20-1 and J usage is TRBJ1-2; the D is unclear. V shed 2 bases and J shed 8 bases, with 9 bases lying between them. The CDR3 extends over 11 amino acids. Germline-derived CDR1 and CDR2 are DFQATT and SNEGSKA (reference sequence). CDR3 DNA sequence: TGCAGTGCTAGATACCTCGGGGGCTACACCTTC. Translated: CSARYLGGYTF.

In this sample, this clonotype turned up a few times. The V gene is TRBV19, the J gene TRBJ2-1, with unresolved D. The V gene lost 0 bases and the J gene lost 3 bases, with 9 bases spanning the gap. The CDR3 runs to 15 residues. From germline, CDR1 is LNHDA and CDR2 SQIVND (reference sequence). CDR3 sequence reads: CASSIDRNLYNEQFF. The CDR3 bases are TGTGCCAGTAGTATAGACAGGAACCTCTACAATGAGCAGTTCTTC. The entire variable domain, with the rest obtained from reference TRBV19 and TRBJ2-1, is as follows: DGGITQSPKYLFRKEGQNVTLSCEQNLNHDAMYWYRQDPGQGLRLIYYSQIVNDFQKGDIAEGYSVSREKKESFPLTVTSAQKNPTAFYLCASSIDRNLYNEQFFGPGTRLTVL.

This clonotype was seen a few times. In nucleotides, the CDR3 is TGTGCCAGCAGCGCTTACAGGGAACCCTCGGTCCACGAGCAGTACTTC. Amino acids: CASSAYREPSVHEQYF. This rearrangement joins TRBV9 to TRBJ2-7; a possible D gene is TRBD1 (6 bases). The CDR3 sequence is 16 residues long. From germline, CDR1 is SGDLS and CDR2 YYNGEE. The ends were cut back, 3 bases at V and 5 bases at J, with 21 bases in the middle.